A single sample gave rise to the 30 T cell receptor beta chains below, sequenced in a study of CD4 and CD8 cells across lung adenocarcinoma regions. One entry per CDR3 protein results from TCRdb running MiXCR on the PCR reads. The sample consists of roughly 20,000 distinct CDR3 sequences, roughly half of them appearing once. The specimen was CD8+ T cells from the center of a lung tumor. Receptors originate from a female donor with lung adenocarcinoma. The CD4 and CD8 labels of this study may be unreliable.

By share, this clonotype counts as medium-sized (0.01 to 0.1%). This chain connects TRBV12-3 or TRBV12-4 to TRBJ2-3; 7 bases agree with TRBD1. V lost 5 bases and J lost 5; bases outside the gene matches: 4. The length of the CDR3 is 13 residues. The CDR3 DNA sequence: TGTGCCAGCAGTCGGACAGGCATAGATACGCAGTATTTT. Its protein product is CASSRTGIDTQYF.

With regard to this clonotype: The junction and the germline gene differ at one end; a read error may be behind it. The chain employs TRBV10-2 and TRBJ2-4; TRBD1 matches 8 bases. CDR1 is WSHSY, CDR2 SAAADI, per germline. The CDR3 totals 16 residues. CDR3 amino acids: CASSPAQGAGANVLNF. The CDR3 coding sequence is TGCGCCAGCAGCCCCGCGCAGGGGGCTGGGGCCAACGTCCTGAACTTC.

This chain connects TRBV6-5 to TRBJ2-4; TRBD2 matches at 7 bases. There are 13 residues in the CDR3. The V segment lost 2 bases and the J segment 6 bases; nucleotides outside the gene matches: 1. Germline V gene sequence: CDR1 MNHEY, CDR2 SVGAGI. The CDR3 region has the DNA TGTGCCAGCAGTTACAGGGAGGGAAACATTCAGTACTTC. Residues: CASSYREGNIQYF.

The V call is TRBV6-1, the J call TRBJ2-3, with D perhaps matching TRBD1 or TRBD2 (5 bases each). Trimming removed 9 bases from V and 14 bases from J, with 24 bases in between. The CDR3 contains 13 residues. CDR1 and CDR2 (germline): MNHNS, SASEGT. The CDR3 nucleotides are TGTGCCAGTCGGACAAGGAACACCGGGGCGCTGTATTTT. Protein product: CASRTRNTGALYF.

This rearrangement joins TRBV29-1 to TRBJ2-3, with 8 bases that match TRBD2. The CDR3 runs 15 residues. Germline V gene lookup returns CDR1 SQVTM and CDR2 ANQGSEA. This CDR3 is CAIAGMMGGTDTQYF. The CDR3 nucleotides read TGCGCAATAGCGGGAATGATGGGGGGCACAGATACGCAGTATTTT.

The chain links TRBV6-1 to TRBJ2-5, with TRBD2 matching over 8 bases. Trimming cost V 11 bases and J 11 bases; bases outside gene matches: 22. The CDR3 loop spans 15 amino acids. Germline-derived CDR1 and CDR2 are MNHNS and SASEGT. For the CDR3, the DNA is TGTGCCCGCGTCTCGGGGGGGAGAGCCAAAGATACTCAGTACTTC. This translates into CARVSGGRAKDTQYF.

This clonotype was seen repeatedly, ten times or more. CDR3 DNA sequence: TGTGCCAGCAGTGACGGGAGCGGGAGTGCAGATACGCAGTATTTT. It specifies CASSDGSGSADTQYF. The chain carries TRBV6-4 and TRBJ2-3, with 8 bases matching TRBD2. V lost 2 bases to trimming and J lost 4 bases; unmatched junction nucleotides: 5. Germline-derived CDR1 and CDR2 are MRHNA and SNTAGT. The CDR3 runs to 15 residues.

DNA of the CDR3: TGTGCCAGCAGTGAAAGCGGGTGGAATGAGCAGTTCTTC. This codes for CASSESGWNEQFF. The chain uses TRBV6-1 and TRBJ2-1; D may be TRBD2 (6 bases). V was shortened by 2 bases and J by 7 bases, with 9 bases between the two germline ends. Germline CDR1 is MNHNS and CDR2 is SASEGT. The CDR3 is made up of 13 amino acids.

This clonotype showed up many times. The V and J genes are TRBV11-2 and TRBJ2-1, with 12 nucleotides matching TRBD1. V was clipped by 3 bases and J by 10 bases; unmatched bases: 4. There are 14 residues in the CDR3. Looked up from germline, CDR1 is SGHAT and CDR2 is FQNNGV. The CDR3 DNA sequence: TGTGCCAGCAGCTTGGGACAGGGGGCTGGGGAGCAGTTCTTC. This sequence encodes CASSLGQGAGEQFF.

This clonotype appeared many times. The rearrangement joins TRBV7-9 to TRBJ2-3; a possible D gene is TRBD1 (6 bases). Germline lookup yields CDR1 SEHNR and CDR2 FQNEAQ (reference sequence). Trimming stripped 5 bases from V and 2 bases from J, with 14 bases between. The CDR3 is 15 residues long. The CDR3 sequence: CASSKEGHITDTQYF. In DNA form, the CDR3 reads TGTGCCAGCAGCAAAGAGGGACATATCACAGATACGCAGTATTTT.

Of note for this clonotype: One end of the junction fails to match germline, which may point to a read error. The DNA for the CDR3 is TGTGCCAGCAGCAACCCCGGGACGGGGCTGTTTGGCCCAAACACGCAGTATTTC. It is translated as CASSNPGTGLFGPNTQYF. The chain recombines TRBV12-3 or TRBV12-4 with TRBJ2-6; either TRBD1 or TRBD2 may fit D (5 bases each). This CDR3 has 18 residues.

The chain recombines TRBV10-1 with TRBJ2-1; 10 nucleotides agree with TRBD1. The CDR3 runs 16 residues. Germline CDR1 WNHNN, CDR2 SYGVQD (reference sequence). V lost 8 bases and J lost 0; bases outside the gene matches: 7. DNA of the CDR3: TGCGCCAGCGGGACAGGGGCGACAAGCTCCTACAATGAGCAGTTCTTC. Its protein is CASGTGATSSYNEQFF.

V and J are TRBV4-2 and TRBJ2-1; possibly TRBD1 for D (5 bases). The better agreement between TRBJ2-7 and the DNA end casts doubt on the J call. CDR1 and CDR2 (germline): LGHNA, YNFKEQ. CDR3 size: 13 residues. This CDR3 reads CASSQGRVHEQYF. CDR3 sequence (DNA): TGTGCCAGCAGCCAAGGCAGGGTCCACGAGCAGTACTTC.

The chain carries TRBV6-1 and TRBJ2-4; tentative D call: TRBD1 (5 bases). The germline V gene has CDR1 MNHNS and CDR2 SASEGT. The CDR3 is 15 residues long. V was trimmed by 9 bases and J by 13 bases, leaving 28 bases between them. CDR3 sequence reads: CARGLGGGDKKIQYF. CDR3 DNA: TGTGCCAGGGGGCTCGGTGGCGGTGACAAAAAGATCCAGTACTTC.

The V call is TRBV11-2, the J call TRBJ2-1, with D hard to call. CDR3 length: 15 amino acids. Germline CDR1 is SGHAT and CDR2 is FQNNGV. V was clipped by 4 bases and J by 2 bases, with 12 bases between them. CDR3 DNA sequence: TGTGCCAGCAGCTACGGTCGCGGAACCTACAATGAGCAGTTCTTC. This sequence encodes CASSYGRGTYNEQFF.

In nucleotides, the CDR3 is TGTGCCAGCAGTGAAAGTAGCGGGAGGTCGAACGAGCAGTACTTC. Translating it yields CASSESSGRSNEQYF. The chain links TRBV6-1 to TRBJ2-1; 10 bases agree with TRBD2. The DNA end favors TRBJ2-7, so the J call may be wrong. The germline CDR1 and CDR2 sequences are MNHNS and SASEGT. This CDR3 is built from 15 residues.

The rearrangement uses TRBV27 and TRBJ2-1; perhaps TRBD2 as D (6 bases). The DNA end is a closer match to TRBJ2-7, so the J assignment may be wrong. The CDR3 contains 12 residues. Germline V gene sequence: CDR1 MNHEY, CDR2 SMNVEV (reference sequence). DNA of the CDR3: TGTGCCAGCAGTTTACCGGGGGATACGCAGTACTTC. Its protein product is CASSLPGDTQYF.

The rearrangement joins TRBV7-2 to TRBJ1-3; no firm D call. The CDR3 length is 14 residues. CDR1 SGHTA and CDR2 FQGNSA come from the germline V gene. Trimming took off 1 base at V and 8 bases at J, with 12 bases between the two ends. The CDR3 DNA is TGTGCCAGCAGCTTAGATGGCCCCTTGGACACCATATATTTT. It translates to CASSLDGPLDTIYF.

This clonotype was observed once. The genes are TRBV6-5 and TRBJ2-3, with D perhaps matching TRBD2 (5 bases). CDR1 and CDR2 from the germline V gene are MNHEY and SVGAGI. V dropped 6 bases and J dropped 14 bases, with 24 bases sitting between them. This CDR3 comprises 14 residues. The CDR3 is CASSYQAVTGKLYF. CDR3 nucleotide sequence: TGTGCCAGCAGCTACCAAGCCGTCACCGGGAAGCTGTATTTT.

The chain joins TRBV6-5 to TRBJ2-3; TRBD2 matches 11 bases. Trimming cost V 6 bases and J 4 bases; bases outside gene matches: 3. Germline V gene sequence: CDR1 MNHEY, CDR2 SVGAGI. The CDR3 sequence is 14 residues long. In DNA form, the CDR3 reads TGTGCCAGCAGGTTAGCGGGAGGGGCAGATACGCAGTATTTT. Translating gives CASRLAGGADTQYF.

Only a few counts were recorded for this clonotype. The chain couples TRBV5-4 to TRBJ2-5; D remains ambiguous. CDR3 length: 15 amino acids. Per the germline V gene, CDR1 is SGHNT and CDR2 is YYREEE (reference sequence). The V gene lost 4 bases and the J gene lost 5 bases, with 18 bases spanning the gap. CDR3 residues: CASSPSHSAWETQYF. Here the CDR3 DNA reads TGTGCCAGCAGCCCTTCCCACTCGGCGTGGGAGACCCAGTACTTC. Full variable domain (rest looked up from reference TRBV5-4 and TRBJ2-5): ETGVTQSPTHLIKTRGQQVTLRCSSQSGHNTVSWYQQALGQGPQFIFQYYREEENGRGNFPPRFSGLQFPNYSSELNVNALELDDSALYLCASSPSHSAWETQYFGPGTRLLVL.

As for this clonotype: This may be a read error, as it is one base from a much larger clone. V gene TRBV11-3 combines with J gene TRBJ2-1; TRBD2 aligns across 7 bases. The tail of the sequence fits TRBJ2-7 better, so the J call may be wrong. The CDR3 runs to 16 residues. CDR1 and CDR2 from the germline V gene are SGHNT and YENEEA. This CDR3 reads CASSLGEGIPYNEQYF. In nucleotides, the CDR3 is TGTGCCAGCAGCTTAGGGGAGGGAATCCCCTACAATGAGCAGTACTTC.

The chain employs TRBV10-1 and TRBJ2-7; D unclear. The germline V gene encodes CDR1 WNHNN and CDR2 SYGVQD (reference sequence). This CDR3 contains 13 residues. V gave up 6 bases and J gave up 1 base, with 10 bases separating them. The CDR3 protein is CASSHMGSYEQYF. The CDR3 DNA reads as TGCGCCAGCAGCCACATGGGATCCTACGAGCAGTACTTC.

This clonotype has more than one count but fewer than ten. The chain couples TRBV6-1 to TRBJ2-7; the D is unclear. V lost 7 bases, J lost 4 bases, and 14 bases lay in between. This CDR3 spans 13 amino acids. The germline V gene has CDR1 MNHNS and CDR2 SASEGT. This chain's CDR3 is CASTPDHLYEQYF. The DNA for the CDR3 is TGTGCCAGCACCCCGGATCATCTATACGAGCAGTACTTC.

The V and J genes are TRBV6-1 and TRBJ2-5; D is tentatively TRBD1 or TRBD2 (5 bases each). Germline assignment: CDR1 MNHNS and CDR2 SASEGT. Trimming stripped 4 bases from V and 7 bases from J, with 13 bases between. This CDR3 contains 13 residues. CDR3 in DNA: TGTGCCAGCAGTGGTGGGACGTCAGGGACCCAGTACTTC. Protein: CASSGGTSGTQYF.

The V and J genes are TRBV12-3 or TRBV12-4 and TRBJ2-5; tentative D call: TRBD2 (6 bases). The length of the CDR3 is 15 residues. V lost 7 bases and J 5 bases, leaving 20 bases between the germline ends. CDR3 loop: CASTVGGVVGETQYF. DNA for the CDR3: TGTGCCAGCACGGTCGGCGGGGTCGTGGGGGAGACCCAGTACTTC.

This clonotype is medium-sized by share. V and J are TRBV12-3 or TRBV12-4 and TRBJ2-6; perhaps TRBD1 as D (6 bases). CDR3 length: 14 amino acids. Trimming shortened V by 5 bases and J by 4 bases, and 9 bases separated the two germline ends. CDR3 sequence (DNA): TGTGCCAGCAGTCAGGGGCGGGGGGCCAACGTCCTGACTTTC. As protein: CASSQGRGANVLTF.

Points on this clonotype: The junction departs from germline at one end; a sequencing error may be responsible. The V call is TRBV10-1, the J call TRBJ2-3; D possibly uses TRBD1 or TRBD2 (5 bases each). The germline gives CDR1 WNHNN, CDR2 SYGVQD (reference sequence). This CDR3 comprises 13 residues. The CDR3: CATGRCDTDTQYF. The DNA of the CDR3 is TGCGCCACGGGGCGGTGTGACACAGATACGCAGTATTTC.

The rearrangement joins TRBV12-3 or TRBV12-4 to TRBJ2-1; D is undetermined. This CDR3 has 14 residues. Trimming stripped 8 bases from V and 8 bases from J, with 19 bases between. Here the CDR3 reads CASCWTLKGDEQFF. Here the CDR3 DNA reads TGTGCCAGCTGTTGGACCCTAAAGGGCGATGAGCAGTTCTTC.

The J gene is TRBJ2-3, the V gene TRBV6-1, with TRBD2 matching over 11 bases. V lost 2 bases, J lost 6 bases, and 4 bases stayed unmatched. The CDR3 runs to 15 residues. CDR1 and CDR2 (germline): MNHNS, SASEGT. CDR3 nucleotides: TGTGCCAGCAGTGAACTAGCGGGAGGTTCGGATACGCAGTATTTT. Residues: CASSELAGGSDTQYF.